This paragraph reports one TCR beta chain. Its antigen is not yet known. No much larger clone is present one base from it, and per-base qualities are unavailable. In Seattle, one collaborating source enrolled patients while the infection was active and tracked those patients longitudinally over the course of disease. The collaborating institutions used their own protocols to collect whole blood in K2EDTA tubes. For TCRbeta analysis, collaborator samples were shipped as frozen whole blood, as isolated PBMCs, or as DNA extracted from either sample type. The data originate from a study of blood T cell repertoires in COVID-19 (dated by TCRdb to about 2020). Regarding the study in general: The collaborator samples originated in the United States, Italy and Spain and spanned the acute and convalescent phases of COVID-19. A freely available public database, intended as a resource for researchers studying the immune response to SARS-CoV-2, is where the repertoires were released. A de-identified subject ID, COVID-19 status, age in years and sex were almost always included in the sample metadata. The prospective study material was composed of cDNA or gDNA derived from T cells, B-cell-depleted T cells, or PBMCs. Where HLA class I and class II types were available, the types were taken from metadata supplied by the sample provider, not from assay-based typing. The samples were drawn from two sources: the first 160 participants of the ongoing ImmuneRACE study, and about 1,300 subjects contributed by 6 global collaborators. Deeply sampled blood TCRbeta repertoires from subjects exposed to, actively infected with, or recovered from COVID-19 were included in the dataset. Beyond this particular receptor, the publication reports: Clinical and demographic metadata were provided uncurated, with the amount varying by source and participant.

Reading from cysteine to phenylalanine, the CDR3 counts 13 amino acids. Solely the CDR3 DNA is kept, with 39 bases framed from the first base. The germline V gene (reference sequence) gives CDR1 as SGHNT and CDR2 as YYREEE. V is cut back by 4 bases and J by 4 bases, with 3 bases in the junction unmatched. The immunoSEQ Assay, a bias-controlled multiplex PCR, was used to amplify TCRbeta CDR3 regions from genomic DNA. Under the source paper's analysis protocol: The number of nucleated cells in each sample was estimated by amplification of reference gene primers within the assay. To quantify the absolute abundance of each unique TCRbeta CDR3 rearrangement, sequence reads were collapsed and filtered. Productive Simpson clonality was computed per sample as the square root of Simpson's diversity index over productive rearrangements. The table comes from immuneACCESS by way of TCRdb, which keeps in-frame sequences with V and J called. Part of the clones is missing from these tables; in studies checked, under half for an unresolved V gene and the rest for unknown reasons. That table supplies the V and J calls and clone size; D and trimming were determined from the DNA. In all, the sample holds about 480,000 clones, and approximately 89% of those were seen once. The top ten hold around 0.95% of the sample.

Recombination linked TRBV5-4 to TRBJ2-7; 9 bases in between match TRBD1. Sequenced: peripheral blood. The sequence came from a man younger than 30 with COVID-19, enrolled during active disease. The DNA is TGTGCCAGCAGCACAGACAGGGGGTACGAGCAGTACTTC. Its translation is CASSTDRGYEQYF.